This T cell receptor beta chain is from a study of T cells after yellow fever vaccination. Each CDR3 protein gets one entry after TCRdb re-called the 5' RACE reads with MiXCR. The table records 170,000 or so distinct CDR3 sequences, approximately 6.2% of them present only once. Study-wide findings and caveats: Clones that expanded after primary vaccination mostly reappeared after the booster (over 95% CD4, approximately 85% CD8). Weaker in magnitude, the secondary response showed a faster peak on day 5 versus 15. A minor fraction of clonotypes spanned both CD4 and CD8 compartments.

Germline loops: CDR1 SEHNR, CDR2 FQNEAQ (reference sequence). The CDR3 runs to 13 residues. V dropped 3 bases and J dropped 10 bases, with 15 bases sitting between them. This clonotype was found many times. Its antigen is not identified. This specimen consisted of CD4+ T cells sorted from PBMCs, obtained on the day of the first yellow fever vaccination. The chain has TRBV7-9 and TRBJ1-1; D call uncertain. This clonotype was obtained from a man aged 18-30 years who received the YFV17D yellow fever vaccine. The CDR3 spells CASSFRTSEGAFF. CDR3 nucleotides: TGTGCCAGCAGCTTCCGGACGTCGGAGGGAGCTTTCTTT.